The 29 T cell receptor beta chains below come from one sample, sequenced in a study of blood T cell repertoires in COVID-19. Profiled with immunoSEQ multiplex PCR; TCRdb holds only in-frame clones, not every one. The sample lists about 300,000 clones; about nine tenths were seen once. Sequenced sample: PBMCs or T cells enriched from blood (not recorded which). The receptor source for this set is a woman between 18 and 29 years old who had recovered from COVID-19.

The V and J genes are TRBV12-3 or TRBV12-4 and TRBJ1-1, with D perhaps matching TRBD1 (5 bases). V lost 8 bases and J 5 bases, leaving 9 bases between the germline ends. This CDR3 has 11 amino acids. This CDR3 reads CASGGGTEAFF. The CDR3, as DNA: TGTGCCAGCGGTGGGGGGACTGAAGCTTTCTTT.

The rearrangement links TRBV6-6 to TRBJ1-1; D remains unclear. The CDR3 consists of 11 residues. The germline CDR1 and CDR2 sequences are MNHNY and SVGAGI (reference sequence). V gave up 6 bases and J gave up 4 bases, with 6 bases separating them. The CDR3 coding sequence is TGTGCCAGCAGCGGTTTCACTGAAGCTTTCTTT. Its translation: CASSGFTEAFF.

This chain links TRBV4-1 with TRBJ2-7, with TRBD1 as a possible D gene (6 bases). V lost 1 base and J 3 bases, leaving 10 bases between the germline ends. Germline V gene data show CDR1 as MGHRA and CDR2 as YSYEKL. The CDR3 loop spans 14 amino acids. The CDR3 nucleotides are TGCGCCAGCAGCCAAGTTGACAGGTTCTACGAGCAGTACTTC. Translating it yields CASSQVDRFYEQYF.

V and J are TRBV7-2 and TRBJ1-5, with D perhaps matching TRBD1 (5 bases). The CDR3 contains 16 residues. V was clipped by 5 bases and J by 0 bases, with 14 bases between them. The germline V gene encodes CDR1 SGHTA and CDR2 FQGNSA. The DNA for the CDR3 is TGTGCCAGCAGCCCCGGACACCAACTTAGCAATCAGCCCCAGCATTTT. It translates to CASSPGHQLSNQPQHF. Looking up the rest from reference TRBV7-2 and TRBJ1-5 gives the full variable domain: GAGVSQSPSNKVTEKGKDVELRCDPISGHTALYWYRQSLGQGLEFLIYFQGNSAPDKSGLPSDRFSAERTGGSVSTLTIQRTQQEDSAVYLCASSPGHQLSNQPQHFGDGTRLSIL.

The V gene is TRBV11-2, the J gene TRBJ1-3; 7 nucleotides line up with TRBD1. The V segment lost 5 bases and the J segment 4 bases; nucleotides outside the gene matches: 8. The CDR3 is 15 residues long. Germline CDR1 reads SGHAT; CDR2 reads FQNNGV. The CDR3 DNA sequence: TGTGCCAGCAGCGCGATTCGGGGACAGGGAAACACCATATATTTT. This codes for CASSAIRGQGNTIYF.

V is TRBV12-3 or TRBV12-4 and J is TRBJ1-6; D unresolved. The CDR3 sequence is 13 residues long. The V gene lost 5 bases and the J gene lost 9 bases, with 11 bases spanning the gap. The CDR3, as DNA: TGTGCCAGCAGTGGGCAGGATGGTTCACCCCTCCACTTT. Its translation is CASSGQDGSPLHF.

The rearrangement joins TRBV4-1 to TRBJ1-1; TRBD1 aligns across 9 bases. The germline gives CDR1 MGHRA, CDR2 YSYEKL. CDR3 length equals 15 residues. J gave up 11 bases and V 4 bases, and 14 bases lay outside the gene matches. Written as DNA, the CDR3 is TGCGCCAGCAGCCTTGGGACAGGGAAGGTGTTTTGGGCTTTCTTT. Residues: CASSLGTGKVFWAFF.

The rearrangement uses TRBV6-5 and TRBJ2-7; 7 bases map to TRBD2. With 2 bases clipped from V and 3 bases from J, the junction kept 1 base outside the gene matches. This CDR3 has 13 residues. Germline-derived CDR1 and CDR2 are MNHEY and SVGAGI. The CDR3 DNA reads as TGTGCCAGCAGTTACGCGGGGGACTACGAGCAGTACTTC. Its protein is CASSYAGDYEQYF.

The chain uses TRBV9 and TRBJ2-3, with 10 positions matching TRBD2. CDR3 length: 17 residues. V shed 0 bases, J shed 6 bases, and the junction held 10 bases outside the gene matches. The germline V gene encodes CDR1 SGDLS and CDR2 YYNGEE. The CDR3 here is CASSVAPLAGALDTQYF. CDR3 sequence (DNA): TGTGCCAGCAGCGTAGCCCCCCTAGCGGGGGCCTTGGATACGCAGTATTTT.

This chain links TRBV28 with TRBJ1-1; D unresolved. The CDR3 runs 15 residues. In germline, CDR1 is MDHEN, CDR2 SYDVKM. The V gene lost 3 bases and the J gene lost 4 bases, with 15 bases spanning the gap. The DNA for the CDR3 is TGTGCCAGCAGTTTCGCATTGGGCCCAACCACTGAAGCTTTCTTT. It is translated as CASSFALGPTTEAFF.

V and J are TRBV7-9 and TRBJ1-3; a possible D gene is TRBD1 (6 bases). CDR1 SEHNR and CDR2 FQNEAQ come from the germline V gene (reference sequence). This CDR3 spans 15 amino acids. Trimming left V 2 bases short and J 4 bases short, with 12 bases between. The DNA for the CDR3 is TGTGCCAGCAGCTTAACAGGGTCGGACGGAAACACCATATATTTT. This encodes CASSLTGSDGNTIYF. The complete variable domain, with remaining parts taken from reference TRBV7-9 and TRBJ1-3, reads DTGVSQNPRHKITKRGQNVTFRCDPISEHNRLYWYRQTLGQGPEFLTYFQNEAQLEKSRLLSDRFSAERPKGSFSTLEIQRTEQGDSAMYLCASSLTGSDGNTIYFGEGSWLTVV.

This clone was seen many times. This chain links TRBV12-5 with TRBJ2-1, with 7 nucleotides matching TRBD2. The CDR3 is 15 amino acids. Trimming cost V 6 bases and J 6 bases; bases outside gene matches: 11. The germline V gene has CDR1 LGHNT and CDR2 FRNRAP. In DNA, the CDR3 is TGTGCTAGTGGCTTTAGGACTAGTCCTTTCAATGAGCAGTTCTTC. Translation gives CASGFRTSPFNEQFF. Variable domain in full (rest from reference TRBV12-5 and TRBJ2-1): DARVTQTPRHKVTEMGQEVTMRCQPILGHNTVFWYRQTMMQGLELLAYFRNRAPLDDSGMPKDRFSAEMPDATLATLKIQPSEPRDSAVYFCASGFRTSPFNEQFFGPGTRLTVL.

The chain carries TRBV9 and TRBJ1-2; possibly TRBD1 for D (6 bases). The CDR3 runs to 13 residues. V lost 3 bases and J 2 bases, leaving 8 bases between the germline ends. Germline V gene lookup returns CDR1 SGDLS and CDR2 YYNGEE. The DNA of the CDR3 is TGTGCCAGCAGCGGGACAGTCAACTATGGCTACACCTTC. This encodes CASSGTVNYGYTF.

The V and J genes are TRBV3-1 (or the pseudogene TRBV3-2) and TRBJ2-5, with TRBD2 identical over 13 bases. The CDR3 runs 16 residues. The V gene end was trimmed by 4 bases and the J gene end by 3 bases; junction bases not matched to a gene: 5. Germline V gene lookup returns CDR1 LGHDT and CDR2 YNNKEL (reference sequence). For the CDR3, the DNA is TGTGCCAGCAGCCCCAGACTAGCGGGGGGAAAAGAGACCCAGTACTTC. It encodes CASSPRLAGGKETQYF.

This chain uses TRBV6-5 with TRBJ1-2; the match to TRBD1 covers 9 bases. The ends lost 4 bases at V and 8 bases at J; junction bases unmatched: 8. CDR1 is MNHEY, CDR2 SVGAGI, per germline. The CDR3 is made up of 14 amino acids. CDR3 bases: TGTGCCAGCAGTTGGGACAGGGTGACGGAGGGCTACACCTTC. This translates into CASSWDRVTEGYTF.

This chain connects TRBV30 to TRBJ2-7; 9 bases fit TRBD1. With 3 bases clipped from V and 5 bases from J, the junction kept 5 bases outside the gene matches. CDR3 length: 13 residues. The V gene's germline CDR1 is GTSNPN and CDR2 SVGIG (reference sequence). CDR3 loop: CAWSTGGANEQYF. CDR3 DNA sequence: TGTGCCTGGAGCACAGGGGGCGCGAACGAGCAGTACTTC.

The rearrangement links TRBV28 to TRBJ1-1, with TRBD1 as a possible D gene (5 bases). The germline V and J ends were trimmed by 1 base and 5 bases, with 11 bases remaining between them. The CDR3 consists of 14 residues. Germline V lookup: CDR1 MDHEN, CDR2 SYDVKM. The CDR3 region is CASSLSGSRTEAFF. The DNA of the CDR3 is TGTGCCAGCAGTTTATCAGGGTCCCGTACTGAAGCTTTCTTT.

This clone was counted once. The CDR3 DNA sequence: TGTGCCAGCACCTACCCACGGGGCGCAGGGGATCACTATGGCTACACCTTC. Its translation is CASTYPRGAGDHYGYTF. V gene TRBV28 combines with J gene TRBJ1-2; D might be TRBD1 (6 bases). The germline V gene encodes CDR1 MDHEN and CDR2 SYDVKM. This CDR3 is built from 17 residues. The V end was cut by 7 bases, the J end by 3 bases, with 24 bases between.

This chain joins TRBV12-3 or TRBV12-4 and TRBJ1-2, with D perhaps matching TRBD1 (6 bases). This CDR3 has 13 residues. Trimming removed 4 bases at V and 7 bases at J, with 13 bases between. The CDR3: CASSYWGLGGYTF. CDR3 in DNA: TGTGCCAGCAGTTACTGGGGGCTAGGTGGCTACACCTTC.

The chain employs TRBV6-5 and TRBJ1-5; 8 bases map to TRBD1. The CDR3 contains 13 residues. Germline values: CDR1 MNHEY, CDR2 SVGAGI. J lost 7 bases, V lost 5 bases, and 4 bases had no gene match. The CDR3 protein is CASSQSGGQPQHF. Here the CDR3 DNA reads TGTGCCAGCAGTCAGTCAGGGGGCCAGCCCCAGCATTTT.

This rearrangement joins TRBV6-5 to TRBJ1-2; D unclear. The CDR3 runs to 14 residues. Germline CDR1 and CDR2: MNHEY and SVGAGI. The V end lost 2 bases, the J end lost 4 bases, and 11 bases lay between the germline ends. The CDR3 nucleotides read TGTGCCAGCAGTTACCAGGAAGGCGCCTATGGCTACACCTTC. It is translated as CASSYQEGAYGYTF.

The gene calls are TRBV28 and TRBJ1-2; unclear D gene. Looked up from germline, CDR1 is MDHEN and CDR2 is SYDVKM. This CDR3 spans 13 amino acids. Trimming took off 4 bases at V and 8 bases at J, with 14 bases between the two ends. The CDR3 bases are TGTGCCAGCAGTTCGGACCCCGAGGGAGGCTACACCTTC. It yields the protein CASSSDPEGGYTF.

The chain has TRBV28 and TRBJ1-5, with D perhaps TRBD1 (5 bases). V was trimmed by 2 bases and J by 9 bases, leaving 11 bases between them. Looked up from germline, CDR1 is MDHEN and CDR2 is SYDVKM. CDR3 length equals 13 residues. The CDR3 region has the DNA TGTGCCAGCAGTTTACCAGGGTCGCGGCCCCAGCATTTT. As protein: CASSLPGSRPQHF.

This clone was detected only once. J is TRBJ1-1 and V is TRBV3-1 (or the pseudogene TRBV3-2); 12 bases agree with TRBD1. Germline V lookup: CDR1 LGHDT, CDR2 YNNKEL (reference sequence). The CDR3 covers 16 residues. V gave up 5 bases and J gave up 5 bases; unmatched junction bases: 9. CDR3 coding DNA: TGTGCCAGCAGCTTTGGCGGGACAGGGGGCTGGACTGAAGCTTTCTTT. Amino acid sequence: CASSFGGTGGWTEAFF.

The chain carries TRBV19 and TRBJ1-5; TRBD1 matches at 7 bases. CDR3 size: 15 residues. Germline V gene sequence: CDR1 LNHDA, CDR2 SQIVND (reference sequence). With V trimmed by 3 bases and J by 0 bases, 2 bases remained unmatched. In DNA, the CDR3 is TGTGCCAGTAGTATTTGGACAGGTAGCAATCAGCCCCAGCATTTT. It yields the protein CASSIWTGSNQPQHF. The whole variable domain, filled in from reference TRBV19 and TRBJ1-5, reads DGGITQSPKYLFRKEGQNVTLSCEQNLNHDAMYWYRQDPGQGLRLIYYSQIVNDFQKGDIAEGYSVSREKKESFPLTVTSAQKNPTAFYLCASSIWTGSNQPQHFGDGTRLSIL.

This chain joins TRBV28 and TRBJ1-4, with D perhaps TRBD1 (5 bases). V was clipped by 3 bases and J by 5 bases, with 10 bases between them. Germline CDR1 MDHEN, CDR2 SYDVKM. This CDR3 has 14 residues. CDR3 protein: CASSLGPSNEKLFF. CDR3 nucleotides: TGTGCCAGCAGTTTGGGGCCGAGCAATGAAAAACTGTTTTTT.

The chain couples TRBV5-6 to TRBJ1-1; perhaps TRBD1 as D (6 bases). CDR1 and CDR2 (germline): SGHDT, YYEEEE. The CDR3 totals 14 residues. V gave up 5 bases and J gave up 1 base, with 12 bases separating them. CDR3 nucleotide sequence: TGTGCCAGCAGTCCACAGGGCAGGAACACTGAAGCTTTCTTT. Translation: CASSPQGRNTEAFF. Looking up the rest from reference TRBV5-6 and TRBJ1-1 gives the full variable domain: DAGVTQSPTHLIKTRGQQVTLRCSPKSGHDTVSWYQQALGQGPQFIFQYYEEEERQRGNFPDRFSGHQFPNYSSELNVNALLLGDSALYLCASSPQGRNTEAFFGQGTRLTVV.

The V call is TRBV6-5, the J call TRBJ1-1; TRBD1 aligns across 7 bases. V shed 11 bases, J shed 12 bases, and the junction held 12 bases outside the gene matches. The CDR3 is made up of 11 amino acids. Germline assignment: CDR1 MNHEY and CDR2 SVGAGI. CDR3: CAVIGDRITFF. The CDR3 DNA follows: TGTGCCGTAATCGGGGACAGAATAACTTTCTTT.

The chain links TRBV18 to TRBJ1-2, with D possibly being TRBD1 (5 bases). Germline V gene data show CDR1 as KGHSH and CDR2 as LQKENI. V lost 0 bases and J 0 bases, leaving 8 bases between the germline ends. The CDR3 is 15 residues long. CDR3 region: CASSPPVGANYGYTF. The CDR3 DNA follows: TGTGCCAGCTCACCACCGGTAGGGGCTAACTATGGCTACACCTTC.